Listed here are 2 T cell receptor beta chains from one sample, sequenced in a study of cytomegalovirus exposure and HLA in healthy donors. Researchers ran the PCR with 60 Vbeta and 13 Jbeta primers. Profiling relied on immunoSEQ multiplex PCR, and the TCRdb table lists in-frame clones only, not all of them. The sample records 220,000 or so clones, about 75% being singletons. Material: PBMCs. The source of these receptors is a woman in her 30s in good health and CMV-seronegative.

Details on this clone: A read error may account for a junction end that differs from germline. The V call is TRBV7-3, the J call TRBJ1-2; 8 bases line up with TRBD1. The CDR3 has 15 residues. The germline V gene has CDR1 SGHTA and CDR2 FQGTGA. The CDR3 region has the DNA TGTGCCAGCAGCTTGGACAGGGATAATAACTATGGCTACTCCTTC. Protein: CASSLDRDNNYGYSF.

The table lists this clone with a few counts. The chain carries TRBV4-1 and TRBJ1-2; D uncertain. This CDR3 comprises 14 residues. V shed 1 base and J shed 2 bases, with 8 bases lying between them. Germline CDR1 MGHRA, CDR2 YSYEKL. In nucleotides, the CDR3 is TGCGCCAGCAGCCAAGTCGCAGGCAACTATGGCTACACCTTC. Protein sequence: CASSQVAGNYGYTF.